The sequence of this T cell receptor beta chain was determined in a study of cytomegalovirus exposure and HLA in healthy donors. The CDR3 spans 16 residues. Per the germline V gene, CDR1 is MNHEY and CDR2 is SVGAGI. V dropped 2 bases and J dropped 3; count of bases not matched to a gene: 7. Note on this clone: Its antigen is unidentified.

Whole-study results and caveats: Diagnosis of cytomegalovirus status made by the classifier reportedly showed high specificity and sensitivity.

The table came from immunoSEQ multiplex PCR; TCRdb's copy has only in-frame clones and leaves some out. The data show 180,000 or so clones, around 84% seen once. This receptor was obtained from a woman aged 25 to 39 in good health and CMV-seropositive. This rearrangement joins TRBV6-5 to TRBJ2-7, with 10 bases lining up with TRBD1. The sequenced sample was PBMCs. The CDR3 coding sequence is TGTGCCAGCAGTTACGACCGGGACAGGGGAAACTACGAGCAGTACTTC. This translates into CASSYDRDRGNYEQYF.